This T cell receptor (beta chain) stems from a study of beta chain features in type 1 diabetes. Reverse transcription of all isolated RNA meant that expressed TCRB transcripts were sequenced. The method was immunoSEQ multiplex PCR; TCRdb's version includes in-frame clones alone and lacks a portion of them. This sample carries some 360,000 clones, roughly 21% of them seen once, and the ten largest clones take 0.035% to 0.055%. The CDR3 is made up of 17 amino acids. V was cut by 4 bases and J by 0 bases, with 17 bases left in between. Germline V gene data show CDR1 as SGHRS and CDR2 as YFSETQ. The sample taken for sequencing was naive CD4+ T cells from blood. The rearrangement links TRBV5-1 to TRBJ2-1, with D maybe TRBD2 (5 bases). This sequence originates from a woman between 18 and 30 years old in good health. DNA for the CDR3: TGCGCCAGCAGCCCCCTCTGGGAGCCGAGCTCCTACAATGAGCAGTTCTTC. Translation: CASSPLWEPSSYNEQFF.